This T cell receptor beta chain appears in the sequencing data of a study of CD8+ T cells in alopecia areata. The overall study: Tofacitinib administration to treated patients was oral, at 5 to 10 mg twice daily. Study results and caveats: Compared with normal scalp, lesional scalp had higher clonality and more expanded CD8+ clones.

The V gene lost 1 base and the J gene lost 4 bases, with 10 bases spanning the gap. This CDR3 contains 15 residues. Germline CDR1 SGHDN, CDR2 FVKESK. Sequencing relied on a cDNA template that was reverse transcribed from extracted RNA. This table comes from immunoSEQ multiplex PCR, and its TCRdb copy is limited to in-frame clones, with some not included. The table has roughly 220,000 clones, more than 60% seen once; the top ten hold roughly 1.2%. Treatment indicated: oral pan-JAK inhibitor, 5-10 mg twice daily. Separation by sorting yielded CD4+ and CD8+ T cells from PBMCs. A note on this clone: The antigen remains undetermined.

This receptor was obtained from a human donor with alopecia areata. Source: CD4+ T cells sorted from blood, taken at week 44, from a patient treated with tofacitinib. J is TRBJ2-2 and V is TRBV14; no definite D call. CDR3 amino acids: CASSQAVTLTGELFF. In nucleotides, the CDR3 is TGTGCCAGCAGCCAAGCTGTGACTCTCACCGGGGAGCTGTTTTTT.